This TCR beta chain is drawn from a study of blood T cell repertoires in COVID-19. In the study overall: The United States, Italy and Spain supplied acute and convalescent COVID-19 samples.

There are 14 residues in the CDR3. Germline CDR1 is LNHDA and CDR2 is SQIVND (reference sequence). Trimming took 4 bases from V and 4 from J; bases not matched to a gene: 3. Original data processing: Amplification from reference gene primers served as the basis for estimated nucleated cell counts. Repertoires were generated with immunoSEQ multiplex PCR, while TCRdb's copy carries only in-frame clones and drops some. D and trimming were read from the DNA, whereas the V and J calls and clone size are those reported in that table. The table shows some 250,000 clones, with more than 75% occurring only once. Those enrolled, adults aged roughly 18 to 90 years, came from some 23 US areas.

The rearrangement links TRBV19 to TRBJ2-3; 9 bases line up with TRBD2. The specimen was PBMCs or T cells enriched from blood (not recorded which). The TCR sequence derives from a woman aged 40 to 50 with acute COVID-19. CDR3 sequence: CASSNGGRADTQYF. The CDR3 DNA reads TGTGCCAGTAGTAATGGCGGGAGGGCAGATACGCAGTATTTT.